In its sample, the clone carrying this T cell receptor (beta chain) was seen a few times. This record comes from a study of beta chain features in type 1 diabetes. The V end lost 3 bases, the J end lost 4 bases, and 10 bases lay between the germline ends. The V gene's germline CDR1 is SGHRS and CDR2 YFSETQ. The CDR3 sequence is 13 residues long. Expressed TCRB transcripts were sequenced after all isolated RNA was converted to cDNA. Sequencing used immunoSEQ multiplex PCR; TCRdb keeps in-frame clones, though not all of them. The data show about 320,000 clones, about 15% seen once. Sequenced sample: central memory CD4+ T cells from blood. This clonotype was obtained from a man aged 25-45 years in good health. This chain links TRBV5-1 with TRBJ2-5; D not certain. The DNA for the CDR3 is TGCGCCAGCAGCTCGCAGGCGACAGAGACCCAGTACTTC. Its protein is CASSSQATETQYF.